The 2 T cell receptor beta chains in this list originate from one sample, sequenced in a study of T cell responses to AZD1222 COVID-19 vaccine. The data were produced by immunoSEQ multiplex PCR, yet TCRdb's version contains in-frame clones alone and is incomplete. The profile shows about 180,000 clones, approximately 90% of them singletons. The starting material was peripheral blood, obtained 28 days after the second dose of the MenACWY control vaccine. These receptors originate from an adult who received the MenACWY meningococcal vaccine as a control.

The genes are TRBV2 and TRBJ1-3, with TRBD1 matching 8 bases. The CDR3 has 14 residues. Trimming removed 6 bases from V and 2 bases from J; junction bases left unmatched: 3. Germline CDR1 SNHLY, CDR2 FYNNEI. The CDR3 DNA reads TGTGCCAGCAGAGAACAGGGGGCTGGAAACACCATATATTTT. Amino acids: CASREQGAGNTIYF.

The chain is built from TRBV7-9 and TRBJ1-1; the match to TRBD1 covers 8 bases. V shed 10 bases, J shed 4 bases, and the junction held 8 bases outside the gene matches. The germline V gene encodes CDR1 SEHNR and CDR2 FQNEAQ (reference sequence). The CDR3 consists of 13 residues. As DNA, the CDR3 is TGTGCCATTCAAAGACAGGGGAGCACTGAAGCTTTCTTT. As protein: CAIQRQGSTEAFF.